This T cell receptor (beta chain) was retrieved from a study of blood T cell repertoires in COVID-19. About the study: The United States, Italy and Spain were the sources of the acute and convalescent COVID-19 samples. T cells, B-cell-depleted T cells, or PBMCs provided the cDNA or gDNA that served as material.

As handled by the study authors: Reference gene primer amplification gave nucleated cell count estimates. Method: immunoSEQ multiplex PCR; TCRdb's copy keeps in-frame clones and lacks some. The V and J calls and clone size were taken over from that table, and D and trimming were inferred from the DNA. The data contain approximately 160,000 clones, 90% of them singletons. V lost 6 bases and J lost 4; bases outside the gene matches: 6. From germline, CDR1 is KGHSH and CDR2 LQKENI. The CDR3 has 14 residues. Sequencing was performed on peripheral blood. The chain joins TRBV18 to TRBJ1-2; TRBD1 aligns across 9 bases. The receptor was isolated from a man between 50 and 59 years old with acute or convalescent COVID-19. The chain's CDR3 is CASSPGTGTYGYTF. DNA of the CDR3: TGTGCCAGCTCGCCCGGGACAGGGACCTATGGCTACACCTTC.